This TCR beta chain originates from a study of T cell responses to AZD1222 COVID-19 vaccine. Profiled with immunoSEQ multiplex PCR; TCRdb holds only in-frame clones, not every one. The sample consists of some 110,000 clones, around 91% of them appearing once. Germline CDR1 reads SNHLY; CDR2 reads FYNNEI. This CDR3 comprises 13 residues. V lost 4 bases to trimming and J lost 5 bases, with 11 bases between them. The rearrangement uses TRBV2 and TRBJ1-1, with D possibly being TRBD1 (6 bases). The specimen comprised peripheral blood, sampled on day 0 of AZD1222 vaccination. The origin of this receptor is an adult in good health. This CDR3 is CASSARGETEAFF. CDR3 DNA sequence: TGTGCCAGCAGTGCCAGGGGTGAGACTGAAGCTTTCTTT.